The clone carrying this T cell receptor (beta chain) was seen only a few times. This CDR3 has 15 amino acids. Looked up from germline, CDR1 is LGHDT and CDR2 is YNNKEL (reference sequence). Trimming removed 0 bases from V and 13 bases from J, with 16 bases in between. These data are taken from a study of control samples from healthy donors and cancer patients. Here immunoSEQ multiplex PCR was the method, and the copy in TCRdb shows in-frame clones only, minus some. This table has 95,000 to 120,000 clones, roughly 79% appearing once. Sample: blood. The sequence derives from a man between 18 and 29 years old in good health. J is TRBJ1-6 and V is TRBV3-1 (or the pseudogene TRBV3-2); D perhaps matches TRBD1 (5 bases). The CDR3: CASSQEGGGVGPLHF. The CDR3 DNA reads as TGTGCCAGCAGCCAAGAAGGAGGAGGGGTTGGGCCCCTCCACTTT.